This T cell receptor beta chain was sequenced for a study of T cell changes during pregnancy in multiple sclerosis. V was trimmed by 4 bases and J by 4 bases, leaving 5 bases between them. This CDR3 has 12 residues. CDR1 is LNHDA, CDR2 SQIVND, per germline (reference sequence). Some clones are missing from TCRdb's copy, which holds only in-frame ones; the method was immunoSEQ multiplex PCR. The sample contains nearly 110,000 clones, under 95% of which appear only once. J is TRBJ2-1 and V is TRBV19, with unresolved D. The sample consisted of peripheral blood, taken after pregnancy. The TCR was taken from a female donor with multiple sclerosis, enrolled in a pregnancy study. CDR3 nucleotide sequence: TGTGCCAGTAGTAGACTGTACAATGAGCAGTTCTTC. It yields the protein CASSRLYNEQFF.